One sample yielded the 20 T cell receptor beta chains listed below, sequenced in a study of cytomegalovirus exposure and HLA in healthy donors. Primers: 60 Vbeta forward and 13 Jbeta reverse. The assay was immunoSEQ multiplex PCR, and TCRdb's table has in-frame clones only and misses some. The data hold some 170,000 clones, with about 80% observed a single time. The source material was PBMCs. Source of these receptors: a man in his late teens or twenties in good health and CMV-seropositive.

The V gene is TRBV27, the J gene TRBJ2-7; a weak D match, TRBD2 (7 bases). Germline loops: CDR1 MNHEY, CDR2 SMNVEV (reference sequence). The CDR3 contains 18 residues. Deletions cut 5 bases from V and 7 bases from J, with 30 bases between. The CDR3 loop reads CASSPLTSGGAWGREQYF. DNA for the CDR3: TGTGCCAGCAGTCCCCTGACTAGTGGGGGGGCCTGGGGACGGGAGCAGTACTTC.

This chain connects TRBV27 to TRBJ1-2; 11 nucleotides line up with TRBD1. Germline loops: CDR1 MNHEY, CDR2 SMNVEV (reference sequence). This CDR3 has 16 amino acids. V was clipped by 6 bases and J by 11 bases; unmatched bases: 17. This CDR3 is CASSLKRTGGFVGYTF. CDR3 coding DNA: TGTGCCAGCAGCTTGAAGAGGACAGGGGGCTTCGTGGGGTACACCTTC.

The chain is built from TRBV5-6 and TRBJ2-1, with 10 bases identical to TRBD2. The germline V gene has CDR1 SGHDT and CDR2 YYEEEE. Trimming took 4 bases from V and 8 from J; bases not matched to a gene: 9. The CDR3 has 15 amino acids. The DNA for the CDR3 is TGTGCCAGCAGCGGGGGACTAGCGTACGGGGATGAGCAGTTCTTC. It encodes CASSGGLAYGDEQFF.

In the case of this clone: Distinct nucleotide sequences in the sample also encode this CDR3. The chain combines TRBV27 with TRBJ1-5; D unresolved. Germline V gives CDR1 MNHEY, CDR2 SMNVEV (reference sequence). The CDR3 is 13 amino acids. The V end was cut by 0 bases, the J end by 5 bases, with 5 bases between. In DNA form, the CDR3 reads TGTGCCAGCAGTTTATCATCCGATCAGCCCCAGCATTTT. Translation: CASSLSSDQPQHF.

The chain links TRBV19 to TRBJ1-2, with a tentative D call TRBD1 (5 bases). There are 15 residues in the CDR3. V gave up 7 bases and J gave up 0 bases, with 15 bases separating them. Germline lookup yields CDR1 LNHDA and CDR2 SQIVND (reference sequence). As DNA, the CDR3 is TGTGCCAGTACCAGCGGCGGGGCGGCTAACTATGGCTACACCTTC. This gives the protein CASTSGGAANYGYTF.

The V call is TRBV27, the J call TRBJ1-5, with a possible D match to TRBD1 (5 bases). CDR3 length: 15 amino acids. The germline V gene has CDR1 MNHEY and CDR2 SMNVEV (reference sequence). V lost 5 bases to trimming and J lost 4 bases, with 15 bases between them. As DNA, the CDR3 is TGTGCCAGCAGTCCCGACCGACAGAGGAATCAGCCCCAGCATTTT. It encodes CASSPDRQRNQPQHF.

This rearrangement joins TRBV7-9 to TRBJ2-7; 9 nucleotides match TRBD1. The CDR3 has 15 amino acids. J was trimmed by 7 bases and V by 5 bases; bases with no gene match: 12. Looked up from germline, CDR1 is SEHNR and CDR2 is FQNEAQ (reference sequence). The CDR3 bases are TGTGCCAGCAGCGCAACAGGGGGCCTCCCGGGGGAGCAGTACTTC. It encodes CASSATGGLPGEQYF.

The chain joins TRBV5-1 to TRBJ1-2; a possible D gene is TRBD1 (6 bases). This CDR3 has 15 residues. Germline-derived CDR1 and CDR2 are SGHRS and YFSETQ. Trimming took 3 bases from V and 3 from J, leaving 15 bases between them. The DNA for the CDR3 is TGCGCCAGCAGCTCTACAGGGACCTGGGACTATGGCTACACCTTC. It codes for CASSSTGTWDYGYTF.

This clone was detected once. The CDR3 carries no conserved terminal phenylalanine or tryptophan, so it likely arises from a read error. The DNA of the CDR3 is TGTGCCAGCAGTACCGACAGACTTAATTCACCCCTCCACCTT. Its protein is CASSTDRLNSPLHL. V is TRBV28 and J is TRBJ1-6, with a tentative D call TRBD1 (5 bases). This CDR3 is built from 14 residues. V was shortened by 5 bases and J by 6 bases, with 11 bases between the two germline ends. Germline CDR1 is MDHEN and CDR2 is SYDVKM.

As to this clone: The conserved closing phenylalanine or tryptophan is absent in this CDR3, likely reflecting a read error. The chain recombines TRBV4-1 with TRBJ1-6, with a tentative D call TRBD1 (5 bases). V was shortened by 3 bases and J by 9 bases, with 21 bases between the two germline ends. Germline lookup yields CDR1 MGHRA and CDR2 YSYEKL. The CDR3 contains 17 residues. The DNA of the CDR3 is TGCGCCAGCAGCCAGGAAGGTGCACAGGAGGGGTCTTCACCCCTCCACCTT. Translation: CASSQEGAQEGSSPLHL.

The rearrangement uses TRBV28 and TRBJ2-7; D ambiguous. V gave up 4 bases and J gave up 7 bases, with 11 bases separating them. CDR1 and CDR2 (germline): MDHEN, SYDVKM. CDR3 length equals 12 residues. The CDR3 DNA is TGTGCCAGCAGTTCCCGAAGCCTTGAGCAGTACTTC. Its protein product is CASSSRSLEQYF.

This clone was observed a few times. The V and J genes are TRBV5-1 and TRBJ1-2, with 9 positions matching TRBD1. V was clipped by 3 bases and J by 6 bases; unmatched bases: 9. This CDR3 has 15 amino acids. The germline CDR1 and CDR2 sequences are SGHRS and YFSETQ. The CDR3 loop reads CASSWDRVTGDGYTF. CDR3 sequence (DNA): TGCGCCAGCAGCTGGGACAGGGTGACGGGGGATGGCTACACCTTC.

The chain carries TRBV6-1 and TRBJ2-7, with TRBD1 matching over 9 bases. Germline-derived CDR1 and CDR2 are MNHNS and SASEGT. The CDR3 sequence is 16 residues long. V dropped 2 bases and J dropped 5; count of bases not matched to a gene: 10. CDR3 sequence reads: CASSEIPGQGSHEQYF. The CDR3 DNA sequence: TGTGCCAGCAGTGAAATACCGGGACAGGGTTCCCACGAGCAGTACTTC.

In nucleotides, the CDR3 is TGTGCCAGCAGCGCGGGGTCCTCTGGAAACACCATATATTTT. This sequence encodes CASSAGSSGNTIYF. The rearrangement uses TRBV9 and TRBJ1-3; unclear D gene. This CDR3 is 14 amino acids long. V was cut by 3 bases and J by 0 bases, with 7 bases left in between. The germline gives CDR1 SGDLS, CDR2 YYNGEE.

The CDR3 sequence is CASSGGGGYTF. Here the CDR3 DNA reads TGTGCCAGCAGCGGGGGCGGGGGCTACACCTTC. The chain recombines TRBV5-6 with TRBJ1-2; TRBD1 is a possible D gene (6 bases). V shed 4 bases and J shed 8 bases, with 9 bases lying between them. CDR1 and CDR2 (germline): SGHDT, YYEEEE. The CDR3 totals 11 residues.

This sequence joins TRBV27 and TRBJ2-7; perhaps TRBD2 as D (6 bases). There are 14 residues in the CDR3. The germline V gene encodes CDR1 MNHEY and CDR2 SMNVEV (reference sequence). V was cut by 3 bases and J by 3 bases, with 12 bases left in between. CDR3 loop: CASSFGGSDYEQYF. CDR3 nucleotide sequence: TGTGCCAGCAGTTTCGGAGGGTCGGACTACGAGCAGTACTTC.

This clone appeared a few times. V is TRBV28 and J is TRBJ1-1, with 10 bases lining up with TRBD1. This CDR3 has 17 amino acids. Germline V lookup: CDR1 MDHEN, CDR2 SYDVKM. V dropped 5 bases and J dropped 10; count of bases not matched to a gene: 19. CDR3 sequence (DNA): TGTGCCAGCAGTACCCACAACTACGACAGGGGGCAGCTCGGAGCTTTCTTT. Its translation: CASSTHNYDRGQLGAFF.

The J gene is TRBJ2-1, the V gene TRBV5-1; 8 bases are shared with TRBD1. Trimming removed 0 bases from V and 8 bases from J; junction bases left unmatched: 4. The germline V gene has CDR1 SGHRS and CDR2 YFSETQ. The CDR3 extends over 14 amino acids. CDR3 in DNA: TGCGCCAGCAGCTTGGGAGTGACAGGGGATGAGCAGTTCTTC. Amino acids: CASSLGVTGDEQFF.

CDR3 in DNA: TGTGCCAGCAGTGAGAGGGGCCTGGTAGCGGGGAACATTCAGTACTTC. Residues: CASSERGLVAGNIQYF. V gene TRBV2 combines with J gene TRBJ2-4, with 8 nucleotides matching TRBD2. CDR3 size: 16 residues. V gave up 3 bases and J gave up 7 bases; unmatched junction bases: 11. From germline, CDR1 is SNHLY and CDR2 FYNNEI.

The chain carries TRBV9 and TRBJ1-3; D may be TRBD1 (6 bases). V lost 2 bases and J 3 bases, leaving 15 bases between the germline ends. CDR3 length equals 16 residues. CDR1 and CDR2 from the germline V gene are SGDLS and YYNGEE. The CDR3 here is CASSVAPGAYGNTIYF. The CDR3 DNA sequence: TGTGCCAGCAGCGTGGCTCCAGGGGCTTATGGAAACACCATATATTTT.